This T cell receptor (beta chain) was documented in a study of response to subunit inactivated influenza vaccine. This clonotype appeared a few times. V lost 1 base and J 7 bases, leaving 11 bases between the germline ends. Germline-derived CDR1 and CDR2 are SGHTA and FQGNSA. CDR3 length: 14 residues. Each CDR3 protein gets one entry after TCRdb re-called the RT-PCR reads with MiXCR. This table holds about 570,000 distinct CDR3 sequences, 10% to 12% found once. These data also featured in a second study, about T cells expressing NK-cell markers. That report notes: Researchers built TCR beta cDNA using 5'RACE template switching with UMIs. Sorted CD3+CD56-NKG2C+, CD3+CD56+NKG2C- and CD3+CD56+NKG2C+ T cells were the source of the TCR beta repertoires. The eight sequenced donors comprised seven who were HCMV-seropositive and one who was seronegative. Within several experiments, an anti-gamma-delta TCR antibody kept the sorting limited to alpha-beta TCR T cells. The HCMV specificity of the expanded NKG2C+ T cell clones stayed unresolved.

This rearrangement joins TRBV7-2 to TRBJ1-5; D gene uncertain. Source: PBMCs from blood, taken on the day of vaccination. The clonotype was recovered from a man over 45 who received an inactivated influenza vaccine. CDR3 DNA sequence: TGTGCCAGCAGCTTAGTAGTCGCCCGACAGCCCCAGCATTTT. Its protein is CASSLVVARQPQHF.